The 2 T cell receptor beta chains presented below share a single source sample, sequenced in a study of PD-1 blockade in classical Hodgkin lymphoma. The method was immunoSEQ multiplex PCR; TCRdb's version includes in-frame clones alone and lacks a portion of them. There are around 30,000 clones in the sample; roughly nine tenths occur only once, and 3.8% lies in the top ten. The time point denotes: newly diagnosed, previously untreated cHL patient sample. The material sequenced was peripheral blood mononuclear cells (PBMCs). All receptors come from a human donor with classical Hodgkin lymphoma.

The DNA for the CDR3 is TGTGCCAGCAGCGTCAGGGGGCATGCTGGAAACACCATATATTTT. This codes for CASSVRGHAGNTIYF. The chain combines TRBV9 with TRBJ1-3; 8 nucleotides line up with TRBD1. CDR3 length: 15 amino acids. The germline V gene encodes CDR1 SGDLS and CDR2 YYNGEE. V shed 2 bases and J 2 bases; nucleotides not matched to a gene: 3.

The chain is built from TRBV5-4 and TRBJ2-5, with TRBD2 matching over 8 bases. This CDR3 is 13 amino acids long. Germline CDR1 and CDR2: SGHNT and YYREEE (reference sequence). With V trimmed by 3 bases and J by 5 bases, 3 bases remained unmatched. The CDR3 loop reads CASSWTSLETQYF. The CDR3 DNA follows: TGTGCCAGCAGCTGGACTAGCCTGGAGACCCAGTACTTC.